The 14 T cell receptor beta chains presented below share a single source sample, sequenced in a study of T-cell reconstitution after alpha-beta-depleted transplantation in children. Construction of the TCRbeta library involved unique molecular identifiers. TCRdb recomputed calls from the PCR reads with MiXCR, one row per CDR3 protein. The profile shows approximately 240,000 distinct CDR3 sequences, 8.5% to 10% of them singletons. Sequenced material: PBMCs from the stem cell graft donor, taken from the stem cell graft. These receptors came from a human donor who donated a stem cell graft to a child with acute lymphoblastic leukemia.

The chain couples TRBV12-3 or TRBV12-4 to TRBJ2-7; TRBD1 agrees at 10 bases. This CDR3 comprises 12 residues. Trimming removed 10 bases from V and 2 bases from J; junction bases left unmatched: 2. The CDR3 nucleotides read TGTGCCACCGACAGGGGGCCCTACGAGCAGTACTTC. Protein sequence: CATDRGPYEQYF.

This clonotype was picked up many times. The rearrangement uses TRBV20-1 and TRBJ2-7; D may be TRBD2 (5 bases). Germline-derived CDR1 and CDR2 are DFQATT and SNEGSKA (reference sequence). The CDR3 consists of 12 residues. Deletions cut 6 bases from V and 5 bases from J, with 14 bases between. The CDR3: CSATLRGNEQYF. DNA of the CDR3: TGCAGTGCCACATTGAGAGGGAACGAGCAGTACTTC.

There are many counts of this clonotype. V and J are TRBV5-1 and TRBJ2-7; D is ambiguous. Germline-derived CDR1 and CDR2 are SGHRS and YFSETQ. The CDR3 is 17 residues long. The ends were cut back, 3 bases at V and 2 bases at J, with 21 bases in the middle. This CDR3 reads CASSSFGPRYSTYEQYF. CDR3 DNA sequence: TGCGCCAGCAGCTCATTTGGTCCCCGGTACAGTACCTACGAGCAGTACTTC. The full variable domain, completed using reference TRBV5-1 and TRBJ2-7, is KAGVTQTPRYLIKTRGQQVTLSCSPISGHRSVSWYQQTPGQGLQFLFEYFSETQRNKGNFPGRFSGRQFSNSRSEMNVSTLELGDSALYLCASSSFGPRYSTYEQYFGPGTRLTVT.

In its sample, this clonotype was seen many times. CDR3 bases: TGTGCCAGCAGGAGACAGGGATACACAGATACGCAGTATTTT. Amino acid sequence: CASRRQGYTDTQYF. The rearrangement uses TRBV3-1 and TRBJ2-3, with TRBD1 matching 7 bases. Germline CDR1 reads LGHDT; CDR2 reads YNNKEL (reference sequence). V dropped 6 bases and J dropped 2; count of bases not matched to a gene: 5. This CDR3 comprises 14 residues.

This clonotype has just a few counts. This chain joins TRBV5-1 and TRBJ1-2; D remains unclear. The CDR3 loop spans 11 amino acids. V was trimmed by 3 bases and J by 14 bases, leaving 14 bases between them. The germline CDR1 and CDR2 sequences are SGHRS and YFSETQ. CDR3 loop: CASSSADLLTF. Written as DNA, the CDR3 is TGCGCCAGCAGCTCCGCCGACCTTTTGACCTTC. The full variable domain, its missing parts supplied by reference TRBV5-1 and TRBJ1-2, is KAGVTQTPRYLIKTRGQQVTLSCSPISGHRSVSWYQQTPGQGLQFLFEYFSETQRNKGNFPGRFSGRQFSNSRSEMNVSTLELGDSALYLCASSSADLLTFGSGTRLTVV.

This chain joins TRBV30 and TRBJ1-1; weak D call: TRBD1 (6 bases). V was shortened by 2 bases and J by 1 base, with 11 bases between the two germline ends. Germline CDR1 is GTSNPN and CDR2 is SVGIG (reference sequence). This CDR3 comprises 14 residues. CDR3 nucleotides: TGTGCCTGGAGTACCCCACAGGGGAACACTGAAGCTTTCTTT. It encodes CAWSTPQGNTEAFF.

The chain has TRBV20-1 and TRBJ2-3, with TRBD2 matching 7 bases. With V trimmed by 2 bases and J by 6 bases, 11 bases remained unmatched. Germline V gene lookup returns CDR1 DFQATT and CDR2 SNEGSKA (reference sequence). The CDR3 extends over 15 amino acids. This CDR3 reads CSARYGGNARDTQYF. The CDR3 DNA is TGCAGTGCTAGATACGGGGGGAACGCACGGGATACGCAGTATTTT.

The rearrangement uses TRBV6-2 or TRBV6-3 and TRBJ2-2; tentative D call: TRBD1 (6 bases). Germline CDR1 reads MNHEY; CDR2 reads SVGEGT. The V gene lost 7 bases and the J gene lost 0 bases, with 18 bases spanning the gap. The CDR3 extends over 17 amino acids. CDR3: CASKPPRTVANTGELFF. The DNA of the CDR3 is TGTGCCAGCAAACCCCCCCGGACAGTCGCGAACACCGGGGAGCTGTTTTTT.

This clonotype was counted a few times. The chain links TRBV6-1 to TRBJ2-5, with D uncertain. The CDR3 totals 15 residues. V was trimmed by 8 bases and J by 2 bases, leaving 18 bases between them. Germline-derived CDR1 and CDR2 are MNHNS and SASEGT. CDR3 DNA sequence: TGTGCCAGCTTCCACGAGGCAGAGATACAAGAGACCCAGTACTTC. Translation gives CASFHEAEIQETQYF.

CDR3 DNA: TGCAGCGTTGTGGGGCTACTAGCGGGGGGGCCACCCGGCGTGACCCAGTACTTC. It is translated as CSVVGLLAGGPPGVTQYF. This chain connects TRBV29-1 to TRBJ2-5, with TRBD2 identical over 13 bases. The CDR3 consists of 18 residues. The germline V gene has CDR1 SQVTM and CDR2 ANQGSEA. The junction had 18 bases not matched to a gene; V was cut back by 4 bases and J by 7 bases.

On this clonotype: This clone may be a read error of a much larger clone one base away. The gene calls are TRBV5-1 and TRBJ2-1; the D is unclear. CDR1 and CDR2 from the germline V gene are SGHRS and YFSETQ. The CDR3 loop spans 13 amino acids. The CDR3 nucleotides read TGCGTCAGCAGCTTGGTTTCGAGCCGTGAGCAGTTCTTC. Translation: CVSSLVSSREQFF.

This clonotype has ten or more counts. The chain links TRBV11-2 to TRBJ2-7; the match to TRBD1 covers 8 bases. CDR1 is SGHAT and CDR2 is FQNNGV in the germline V gene. V was clipped by 2 bases and J by 1 base; unmatched bases: 10. CDR3 length: 17 amino acids. The CDR3 sequence: CASSLKLNRDRSYEQYF. DNA of the CDR3: TGTGCCAGCAGCTTAAAACTCAACCGGGACAGGTCCTACGAGCAGTACTTC.

This clonotype occurred many times. For the CDR3, the DNA is TGTGCCAGCAGTTCCTCTACTAGCGTCAAGGAGCTGTTTTTT. Translated, it gives CASSSSTSVKELFF. The chain couples TRBV6-5 to TRBJ2-2; the match to TRBD2 covers 7 bases. The V gene end was trimmed by 4 bases and the J gene end by 10 bases; junction bases not matched to a gene: 9. Germline V lookup: CDR1 MNHEY, CDR2 SVGAGI. CDR3 length: 14 amino acids.

The genes are TRBV12-3 or TRBV12-4 and TRBJ1-2; D is undetermined. The V end lost 8 bases, the J end lost 7 bases, and 14 bases lay between the germline ends. This CDR3 has 12 amino acids. The CDR3 nucleotides are TGTGCCAGCGGAGCGCCGGGAGCTGGCTACACCTTC. Translation: CASGAPGAGYTF.